This record looks at one TCR beta chain sequence and its context. The sample belongs to a study of CD8 T cells in ankylosing spondylitis. The CDR3 extends over 14 amino acids. Trimming removed 6 bases from V and 2 bases from J, with 12 bases in between. Each CDR3 protein is one row after TCRdb ran MiXCR on the 5' RACE reads. The sample holds more than 200,000 distinct CDR3 sequences, 20% to 30% seen once. The material sequenced was blood, either unsorted or a sorted T cell fraction (not recorded which). This TCR came from a male donor with ankylosing spondylitis or in good health (not recorded which). The J gene is TRBJ2-3, the V gene TRBV12-3 or TRBV12-4; D unclear. CDR3 DNA sequence: TGTGCCAGCAGGAAGTCGAAGGCCACAGATACGCAGTATTTT. It yields the protein CASRKSKATDTQYF.